The rows below give T cell receptor beta chains drawn from one sample of a study of OX40 agonist ivuxolimab in advanced cancers. Here immunoSEQ multiplex PCR was the method, and the copy in TCRdb shows in-frame clones only, minus some. The table includes roughly 100,000 clones, 80% to 90% detected once. The sample consisted of CD4+ or CD8+ T cells sorted from blood, taken in a trial of the OX40 agonist ivuxolimab. Source of these receptors: an adult with an advanced solid tumor such as melanoma, head and neck, liver or kidney cancer. Both conserved end residues are part of each CDR3. Fields, in order: D gene, clone size, V gene, J gene, CDR3 DNA, CDR3 protein. A D gene is named only where the DNA matches it firmly. Clone size, where shown, is once, few, many, or a class for clones that have expanded.

TRBD2	NA	TRBV4-1	TRBJ2-3	TGCGCCAGCAGCCAAGCCCTGACTAGCGGATACACAGATACGCAGTATTTT	CASSQALTSGYTDTQYF
NA	NA	TRBV5-6	TRBJ1-1	TGTGCCAGCAGCTTGGGAATAGGAACGGAAGCTTTCTTT	CASSLGIGTEAFF
NA	NA	TRBV15	TRBJ1-3	TGTGCCACCAGCAGAGACAGAGGCCTCCACTCTGGAAACACCATATATTTT	CATSRDRGLHSGNTIYF
NA	NA	TRBV30	TRBJ1-2	TGTGCCTGGAGTGTACGGGCTAACTATGGCTACACCTTC	CAWSVRANYGYTF
TRBD2	NA	TRBV2	TRBJ2-7	TGTGCCACTACCGCCCCACTAGCGGGGACCTACGAGCAGTACTTC	CATTAPLAGTYEQYF
NA	once	TRBV7-9	TRBJ1-4	TGTGCCAGCAGCTCGACAACTAATGAAAAACTGTTTTTT	CASSSTTNEKLFF
NA	NA	TRBV2	TRBJ1-2	TGTGCCAGCAGTCTCACCTCGGGCTACACCTTC	CASSLTSGYTF
NA	NA	TRBV4-1	TRBJ2-3	TGCGCCAGCAGCCAAGCACTTCAAGATACGCAGTATTTT	CASSQALQDTQYF
TRBD1	NA	TRBV19	TRBJ1-1	TGTGCCAGTAGTATGGGGCCCGGACAGGGCCAAATCTTT	CASSMGPGQGQIF
TRBD2	NA	TRBV29-1	TRBJ2-1	TGCAGCGTTGACGGGACTAGCGGGACGCTAAATGAGCAGTTCTTC	CSVDGTSGTLNEQFF
TRBD2	NA	TRBV15	TRBJ2-7	TGTGCCACCAGCAGAGTTTTTTTGATTTCAGCGGGGGATACCTACGAGCAGTACTTC	CATSRVFLISAGDTYEQYF
NA	NA	TRBV4-2	TRBJ2-3	TGTGCCAGCAGCCAAGTCAGCACAGATACGCAGTATTTT	CASSQVSTDTQYF
NA	NA	TRBV7-3	TRBJ1-4	TGTGCCAGCAGCGGAGAGACGGTCAAGAAACTGTTTTTT	CASSGETVKKLFF
TRBD1	NA	TRBV19	TRBJ1-3	TGTGCCAGCATGGACAGGGGGCAAGGAAACACCATATATTTT	CASMDRGQGNTIYF